This T cell receptor (beta chain) emerged from a study of CD8 T cells in Susac syndrome. The sequenced target, TCR beta, came from blood CD8+ and CD4+ T cells. The multiple sclerosis controls, all treatment-naive patients, had relapsing-remitting disease that was stable or active. This CDR3 spans 13 amino acids. Trimming stripped 1 base from V and 9 bases from J, with 10 bases between. The germline gives CDR1 LNHDA, CDR2 SQIVND (reference sequence). With random hexamers, about 0.45 to 1 ug RNA was reverse transcribed. It was immunoSEQ multiplex PCR that amplified TCR beta CDR3 across 54 Vbeta and 13 Jbeta. Using its own MiXCR run on the immunoSEQ multiplex PCR reads, TCRdb lists one record per CDR3 protein. The sample holds over 150,000 distinct CDR3 sequences, around 93% seen once.

Sample: CD4+ T cells from PBMCs. The sequence was obtained from a human donor with multiple sclerosis. The rearrangement uses TRBV19 and TRBJ1-5, with D unclear. The CDR3 is CASSIGTAWPQHF. CDR3 nucleotide sequence: TGTGCCAGTAGTATAGGTACGGCCTGGCCCCAGCATTTT.